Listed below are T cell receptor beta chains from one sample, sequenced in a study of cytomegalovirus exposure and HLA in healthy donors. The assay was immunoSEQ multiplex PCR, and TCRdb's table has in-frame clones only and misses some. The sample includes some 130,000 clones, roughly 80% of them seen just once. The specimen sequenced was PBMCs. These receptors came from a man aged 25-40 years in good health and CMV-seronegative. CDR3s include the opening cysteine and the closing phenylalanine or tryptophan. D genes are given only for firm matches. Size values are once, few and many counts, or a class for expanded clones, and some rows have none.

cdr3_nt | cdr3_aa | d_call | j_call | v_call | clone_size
TGTGCCAGCAGCCCTCCCGGGGCAGATACGCAGTATTTT | CASSPPGADTQYF | NA | TRBJ2-3 | TRBV7-3 | NA
TGTGCCAGCAGCCCCCCCTCTAGCCCCCACTACGAGCAGTACTTC | CASSPPSSPHYEQYF | NA | TRBJ2-7 | TRBV13 | NA
TGTGCCAGCAGCTTACCAGATCCAATTGAGACCCAGTACTTC | CASSLPDPIETQYF | NA | TRBJ2-5 | TRBV5-4 | NA
TGTGCCAGCAGCTTGTGGACAGAGCCAACAGATACGCAGTATTTT | CASSLWTEPTDTQYF | NA | TRBJ2-3 | TRBV7-3 | NA
TGTGCCAGCAGTTTAATCGACAGGGAGGCCTACGAGCAGTACTTC | CASSLIDREAYEQYF | NA | TRBJ2-7 | TRBV28 | NA
TGCGCCAGCAGTGAGTCGTTGGGGAGGATGGCAGATACGCAGTATTTT | CASSESLGRMADTQYF | NA | TRBJ2-3 | TRBV10-1 | NA
TGTGCCAGCTCACCCGACAGGTTGAACACTGAAGCTTTCTTT | CASSPDRLNTEAFF | NA | TRBJ1-1 | TRBV18 | NA
TGTGCCAGCAGTGGAAAGATAATAGCGGAAAACTACGAGCAGTACTTC | CASSGKIIAENYEQYF | NA | TRBJ2-7 | TRBV6-1 | NA
TGCGCCAGCAGCTCGACCGGGACAGGGTCGGGCTACACCTTC | CASSSTGTGSGYTF | TRBD1 | TRBJ1-2 | TRBV5-1 | NA
TGTGCCAGCAGTTTATCTTGGACTAGCGGGAGTACAGATACGCAGTATTTT | CASSLSWTSGSTDTQYF | TRBD2 | TRBJ2-3 | TRBV27 | NA
TGTGCCAGCAGTCCTGGGACAGGAGAAACCGGGGAGCTGTTTTTT | CASSPGTGETGELFF | TRBD1 | TRBJ2-2 | TRBV2 | NA
TGCGCCAGCAGTGAGTCGGATAAAGCGGGAGAAAGGGACGAGCAGTACTTC | CASSESDKAGERDEQYF | TRBD2 | TRBJ2-7 | TRBV10-2 | NA
TGTGCCAGCAGTTCTGGGACAGGCTCAACCTACGAGCAGTACTTC | CASSSGTGSTYEQYF | TRBD1 | TRBJ2-7 | TRBV6-5 | NA
TGTGCCAGCAGTTCTCTAGGGGGCAGGGGCACAGATACGCAGTATTTT | CASSSLGGRGTDTQYF | TRBD1 | TRBJ2-3 | TRBV28 | NA
TGTGCCAGCAGCTTTACAGCGGGGTGGGGGGGAGAGACCCAGTACTTC | CASSFTAGWGGETQYF | TRBD2 | TRBJ2-5 | TRBV5-4 | NA
TGTGCCAGCAGTATGGGGACAGGCATCAATCAGCCCCAGCATTTT | CASSMGTGINQPQHF | TRBD1 | TRBJ1-5 | TRBV27 | NA
TGTGCCTGGAGTGAGGGAGTGGTCACTGAAGCTTTCTTT | CAWSEGVVTEAFF | NA | TRBJ1-1 | TRBV30 | once
TGTGCCAGCAGCGTAGCTTCGCTAGCGGCTTACAATGAGCAGTTCTTC | CASSVASLAAYNEQFF | TRBD2 | TRBJ2-1 | TRBV9 | few
TGTGCCAGCAGCCCCTACGGGGAGCAGTTCTTC | CASSPYGEQFF | NA | TRBJ2-1 | TRBV7-2 | NA
TGTGCCAGCTCACCCGCAGGGGGAGACTATGGCTACACCTTC | CASSPAGGDYGYTF | TRBD1 | TRBJ1-2 | TRBV18 | few
TGTGCCAGCAGTTTGAGGCCGACAGGGCCTAACTCCTACGAGCAGTACTTC | CASSLRPTGPNSYEQYF | TRBD1 | TRBJ2-7 | TRBV27 | NA
TGTGCCAGCAGACGTGGAGGGCCAACTAATGAAAAACTGTTTTTT | CASRRGGPTNEKLFF | NA | TRBJ1-4 | TRBV28 | NA
TGTGCCAGCAGCCGGACTGCCTACGAGCAGTACTTC | CASSRTAYEQYF | NA | TRBJ2-7 | TRBV7-2 | NA
TGTGCCAGCAGCCCCAAGGGGCCAATATCCTACGAGCAGTACTTC | CASSPKGPISYEQYF | NA | TRBJ2-7 | TRBV27 | NA
TGTGCCTGGAGTGTAGCAGGAGAGACCCAGTACTTC | CAWSVAGETQYF | NA | TRBJ2-5 | TRBV30 | NA
TGTGCCATCAGGGCGTCAGAGGCCGCCGGGGCTTTCTTT | CAIRASEAAGAFF | NA | TRBJ1-1 | TRBV10-3 | NA
TGTGCCAGCAGTGACGACAGGGACACCGGGGAGCTGTTTTTT | CASSDDRDTGELFF | TRBD1 | TRBJ2-2 | TRBV6-4 | NA
TGTGCCAGCAGCCCCTCAGCCGGGGGCTACGAGCAGTACTTC | CASSPSAGGYEQYF | NA | TRBJ2-7 | TRBV11-2 | NA
TGTGCCAGCAGTTTAGTGGAGGGCAATTACAATGAGCAGTTCTTC | CASSLVEGNYNEQFF | NA | TRBJ2-1 | TRBV27 | once
TGTGCCAGCAGCGTAGGGGCACTAGCGGGCTACAATGAGCAGTTCTTC | CASSVGALAGYNEQFF | TRBD2 | TRBJ2-1 | TRBV9 | few
TGTGCCAGCGGAAAAGTGGGGCGAGAGGAGACCCAGTACTTC | CASGKVGREETQYF | NA | TRBJ2-5 | TRBV5-4 | NA
TGTGCCAGCAGCGATAGCGGGAGGTCGGGCACCGGGGAGCTGTTTTTT | CASSDSGRSGTGELFF | TRBD2 | TRBJ2-2 | TRBV2 | NA
TGTGCCAGCAGCCTCGGATCGCTAGCGGGAGTATTAGATACGCAGTATTTT | CASSLGSLAGVLDTQYF | TRBD2 | TRBJ2-3 | TRBV11-2 | NA
TGTGCCAGCAGCTGGATTGGACAGACGAACACCGGGGAGCTGTTTTTT | CASSWIGQTNTGELFF | NA | TRBJ2-2 | TRBV5-6 | NA
TGTGCCAGCAGCCCATTGTTCCGGGACAATGAGCAGTTCTTC | CASSPLFRDNEQFF | NA | TRBJ2-1 | TRBV6-4 | NA
TGTGCCAGCAGTGAAGCCCCAGGCCACCTAAAACAAGAGACCCAGTACTTC | CASSEAPGHLKQETQYF | NA | TRBJ2-5 | TRBV6-1 | NA
TGTGCCAGCAGACCGCGATTGAGGTGGCTACCCCCCTACGAGCAGTACTTC | CASRPRLRWLPPYEQYF | NA | TRBJ2-7 | TRBV28 | NA
TGTGCCAGCAGGAGCTCTGGGGCCAACGTCCTGACTTTC | CASRSSGANVLTF | NA | TRBJ2-6 | TRBV7-3 | once
TGTGCCAGCAGTGTTGGACAGGGTATTTTGGAGACCCAGTACTTC | CASSVGQGILETQYF | TRBD1 | TRBJ2-5 | TRBV6-1 | NA
TGTGCCTGGAGTGGGGGACCAGGACAGGGTGAAGCTTTCTTT | CAWSGGPGQGEAFF | TRBD1 | TRBJ1-1 | TRBV30 | NA
TGCAGCGTTGAAGGTACAGGAGACTACGAGCAGTACTTC | CSVEGTGDYEQYF | NA | TRBJ2-7 | TRBV29-1 | NA
TGTGCCTGGAGTGGAGGGGGCCTGGGACAAGAGACCCAGTACTTC | CAWSGGGLGQETQYF | TRBD1 | TRBJ2-5 | TRBV30 | NA